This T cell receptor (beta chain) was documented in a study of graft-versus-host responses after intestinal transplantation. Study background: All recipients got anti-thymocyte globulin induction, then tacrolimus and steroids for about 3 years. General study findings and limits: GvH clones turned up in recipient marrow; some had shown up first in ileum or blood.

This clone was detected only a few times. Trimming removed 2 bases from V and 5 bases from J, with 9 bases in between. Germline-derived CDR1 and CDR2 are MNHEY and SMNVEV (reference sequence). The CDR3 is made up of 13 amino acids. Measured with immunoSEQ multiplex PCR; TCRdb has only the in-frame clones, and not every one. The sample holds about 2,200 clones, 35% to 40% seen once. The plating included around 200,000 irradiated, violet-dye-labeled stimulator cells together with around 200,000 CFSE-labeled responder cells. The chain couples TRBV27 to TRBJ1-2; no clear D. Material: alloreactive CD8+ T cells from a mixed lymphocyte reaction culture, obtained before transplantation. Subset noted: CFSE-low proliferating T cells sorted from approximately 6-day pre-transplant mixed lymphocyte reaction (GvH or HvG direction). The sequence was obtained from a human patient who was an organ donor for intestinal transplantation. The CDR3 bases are TGTGCCAGCAGTTTAGGACTGGGATATGGCTACACCTTC. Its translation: CASSLGLGYGYTF.